The T cell receptor beta chain described here comes from a study of cytomegalovirus exposure and HLA in healthy donors. Germline values: CDR1 SGHRS, CDR2 YFSETQ. Trimming stripped 2 bases from V and 1 base from J, with 9 bases between. This CDR3 region has 14 residues. PCR amplification relied on 60 Vbeta primers (plus 13 Jbeta primers). Here immunoSEQ multiplex PCR was the method, and the copy in TCRdb shows in-frame clones only, minus some. The data show approximately 130,000 clones, approximately 89% seen once. This chain connects TRBV5-1 to TRBJ1-1, with D maybe TRBD1 (6 bases). This clonotype was sampled from a woman aged 25 to 39 in good health and CMV-seropositive. The specimen was PBMCs. CDR3 DNA: TGCGCCAGCAGCTTTAGGACAGAGAACACTGAAGCTTTCTTT. Protein: CASSFRTENTEAFF.